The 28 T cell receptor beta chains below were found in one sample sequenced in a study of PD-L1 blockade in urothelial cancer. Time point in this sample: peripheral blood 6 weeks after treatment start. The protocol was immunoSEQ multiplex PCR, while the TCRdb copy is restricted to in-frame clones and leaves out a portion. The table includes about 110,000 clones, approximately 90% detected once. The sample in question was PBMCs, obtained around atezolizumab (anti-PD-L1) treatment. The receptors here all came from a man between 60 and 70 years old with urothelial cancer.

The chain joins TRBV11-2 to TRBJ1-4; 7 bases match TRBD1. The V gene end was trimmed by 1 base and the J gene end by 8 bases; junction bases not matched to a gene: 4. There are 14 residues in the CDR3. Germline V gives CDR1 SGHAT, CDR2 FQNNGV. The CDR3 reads CASSLARTGEKLFF. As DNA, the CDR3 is TGTGCCAGCAGCTTAGCCCGGACAGGCGAAAAACTGTTTTTT.

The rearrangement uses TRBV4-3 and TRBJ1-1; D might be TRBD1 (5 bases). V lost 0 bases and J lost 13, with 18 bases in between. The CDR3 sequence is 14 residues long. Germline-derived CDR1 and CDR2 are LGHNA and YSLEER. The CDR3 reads CASSQDKFSGKGFF. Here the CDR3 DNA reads TGCGCCAGCAGCCAAGATAAGTTTTCAGGGAAGGGTTTCTTT.

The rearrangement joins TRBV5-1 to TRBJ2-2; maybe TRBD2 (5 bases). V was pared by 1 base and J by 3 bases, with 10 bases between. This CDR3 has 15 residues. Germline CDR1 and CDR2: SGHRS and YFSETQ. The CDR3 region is CASSLMGSDTGELFF. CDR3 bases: TGCGCCAGCAGCTTGATGGGTAGCGACACCGGGGAGCTGTTTTTT.

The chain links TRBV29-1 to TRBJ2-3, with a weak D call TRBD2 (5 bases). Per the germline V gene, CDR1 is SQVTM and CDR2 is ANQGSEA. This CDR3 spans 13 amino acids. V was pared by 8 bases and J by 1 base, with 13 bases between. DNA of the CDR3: TGCAGCCCCCGAGGGTCGCGCACAGATACGCAGTATTTT. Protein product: CSPRGSRTDTQYF.

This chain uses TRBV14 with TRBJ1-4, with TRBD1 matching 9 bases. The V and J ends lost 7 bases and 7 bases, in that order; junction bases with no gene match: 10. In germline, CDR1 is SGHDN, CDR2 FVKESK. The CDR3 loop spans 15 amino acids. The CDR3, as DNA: TGTGCCAGCACTAGCTACGGGACAGGGATTGAAAAACTGTTTTTT. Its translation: CASTSYGTGIEKLFF. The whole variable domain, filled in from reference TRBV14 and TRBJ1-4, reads EAGVTQFPSHSVIEKGQTVTLRCDPISGHDNLYWYRRVMGKEIKFLLHFVKESKQDESGMPNNRFLAERTGGTYSTLKVQPAELEDSGVYFCASTSYGTGIEKLFFGSGTQLSVL.

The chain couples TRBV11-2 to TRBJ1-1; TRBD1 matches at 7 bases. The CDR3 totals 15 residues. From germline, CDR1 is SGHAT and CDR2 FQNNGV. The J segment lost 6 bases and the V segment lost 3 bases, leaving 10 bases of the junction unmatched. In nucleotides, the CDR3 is TGTGCCAGCAGCTTCACCTCCGGGACAGAGGCTGAAGCTTTCTTT. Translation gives CASSFTSGTEAEAFF.

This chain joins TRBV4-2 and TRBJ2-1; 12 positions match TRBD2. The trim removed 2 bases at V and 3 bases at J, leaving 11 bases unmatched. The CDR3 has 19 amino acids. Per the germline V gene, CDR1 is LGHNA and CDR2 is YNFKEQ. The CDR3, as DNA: TGTGCCAGCAGCCAACAATATATGACTAGCGGGAGTTTCTACAATGAGCAGTTCTTC. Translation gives CASSQQYMTSGSFYNEQFF.

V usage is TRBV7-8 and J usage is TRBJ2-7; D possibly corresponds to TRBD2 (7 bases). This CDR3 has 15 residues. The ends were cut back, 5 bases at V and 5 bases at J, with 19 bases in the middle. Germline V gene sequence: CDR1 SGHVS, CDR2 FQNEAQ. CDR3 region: CASSPRRTGGHEQYF. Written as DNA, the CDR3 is TGTGCCAGCAGCCCTCGCCGGACGGGGGGCCACGAGCAGTACTTC.

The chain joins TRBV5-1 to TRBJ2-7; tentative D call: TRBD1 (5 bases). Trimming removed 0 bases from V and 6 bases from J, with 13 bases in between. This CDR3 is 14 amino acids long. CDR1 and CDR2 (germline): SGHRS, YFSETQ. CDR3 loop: CASSLDYAGSEQYF. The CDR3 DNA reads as TGCGCCAGCAGCTTGGACTATGCAGGGTCCGAGCAGTACTTC.

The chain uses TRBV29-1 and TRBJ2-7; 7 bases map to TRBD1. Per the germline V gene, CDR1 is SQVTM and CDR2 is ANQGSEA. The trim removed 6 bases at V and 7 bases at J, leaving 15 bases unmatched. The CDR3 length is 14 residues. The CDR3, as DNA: TGCAGCGTCGCTACCGGGACAGCCGATGCAGAGCAGTACTTC. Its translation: CSVATGTADAEQYF.

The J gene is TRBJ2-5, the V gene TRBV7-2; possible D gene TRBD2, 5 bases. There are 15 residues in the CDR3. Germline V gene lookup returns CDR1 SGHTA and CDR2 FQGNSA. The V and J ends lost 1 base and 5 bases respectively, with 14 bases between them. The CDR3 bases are TGTGCCAGCAGCTTAGGCGGCGCGGGCGGGGAGACCCAGTACTTC. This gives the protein CASSLGGAGGETQYF.

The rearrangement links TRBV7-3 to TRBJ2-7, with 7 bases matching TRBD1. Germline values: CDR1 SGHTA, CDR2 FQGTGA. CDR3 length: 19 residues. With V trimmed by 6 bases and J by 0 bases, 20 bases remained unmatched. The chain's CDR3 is CASSLGQGVRNPHSYEQYF. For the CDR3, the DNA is TGTGCCAGCAGTTTAGGGCAGGGGGTACGGAACCCCCACTCCTACGAGCAGTACTTC.

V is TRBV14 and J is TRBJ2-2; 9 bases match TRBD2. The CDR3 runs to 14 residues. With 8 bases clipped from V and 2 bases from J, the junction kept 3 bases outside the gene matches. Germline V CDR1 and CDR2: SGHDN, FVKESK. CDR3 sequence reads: CASRLAVNTGELFF. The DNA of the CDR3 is TGTGCCAGCCGACTAGCGGTTAACACCGGGGAGCTGTTTTTT.

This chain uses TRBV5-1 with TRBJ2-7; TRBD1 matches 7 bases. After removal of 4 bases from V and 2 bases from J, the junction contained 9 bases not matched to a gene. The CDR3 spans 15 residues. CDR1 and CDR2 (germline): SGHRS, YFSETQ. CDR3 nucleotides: TGCGCCAGCAGCGATGCCGGACAGGTAACCTACGAGCAGTACTTC. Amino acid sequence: CASSDAGQVTYEQYF. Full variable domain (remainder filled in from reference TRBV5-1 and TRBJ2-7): KAGVTQTPRYLIKTRGQQVTLSCSPISGHRSVSWYQQTPGQGLQFLFEYFSETQRNKGNFPGRFSGRQFSNSRSEMNVSTLELGDSALYLCASSDAGQVTYEQYFGPGTRLTVT.

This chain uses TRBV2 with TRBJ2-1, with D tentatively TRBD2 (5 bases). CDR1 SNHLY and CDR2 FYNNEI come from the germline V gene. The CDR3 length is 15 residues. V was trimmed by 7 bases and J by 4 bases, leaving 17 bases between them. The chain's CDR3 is CASIGLSRLYNEQFF. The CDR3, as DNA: TGTGCCAGCATCGGCTTGTCTAGACTATACAATGAGCAGTTCTTC.

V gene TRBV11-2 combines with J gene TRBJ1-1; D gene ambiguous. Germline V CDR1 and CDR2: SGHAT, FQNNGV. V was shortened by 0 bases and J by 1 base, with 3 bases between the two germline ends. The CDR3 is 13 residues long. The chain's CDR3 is CASSLDRNTEAFF. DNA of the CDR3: TGTGCCAGCAGCTTAGACAGGAACACTGAAGCTTTCTTT.

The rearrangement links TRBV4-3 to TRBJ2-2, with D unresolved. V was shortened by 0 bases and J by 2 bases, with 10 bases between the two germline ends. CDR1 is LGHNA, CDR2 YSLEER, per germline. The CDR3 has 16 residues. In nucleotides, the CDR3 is TGCGCCAGCAGCCAAGAGCCCCAGGTCAACACCGGGGAGCTGTTTTTT. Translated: CASSQEPQVNTGELFF.

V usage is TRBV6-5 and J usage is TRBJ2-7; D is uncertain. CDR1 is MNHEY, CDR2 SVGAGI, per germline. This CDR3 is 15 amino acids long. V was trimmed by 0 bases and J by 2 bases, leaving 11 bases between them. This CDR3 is CASSYSEAYPYEQYF. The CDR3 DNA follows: TGTGCCAGCAGTTACTCCGAGGCCTACCCCTACGAGCAGTACTTC.

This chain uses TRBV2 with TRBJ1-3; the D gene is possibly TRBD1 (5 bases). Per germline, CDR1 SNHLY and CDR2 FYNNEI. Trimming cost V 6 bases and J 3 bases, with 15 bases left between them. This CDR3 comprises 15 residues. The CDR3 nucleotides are TGTGCCAGCAGCGCCAGGGCCCTAAATGGAAACACCATATATTTT. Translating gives CASSARALNGNTIYF.

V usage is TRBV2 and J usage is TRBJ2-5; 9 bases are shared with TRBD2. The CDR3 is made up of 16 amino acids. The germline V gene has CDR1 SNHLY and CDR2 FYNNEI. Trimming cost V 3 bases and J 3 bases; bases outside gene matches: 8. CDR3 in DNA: TGTGCCAGCAGTGAGTCGCCTAGCGGGGATAAAGAGACCCAGTACTTC. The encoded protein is CASSESPSGDKETQYF.

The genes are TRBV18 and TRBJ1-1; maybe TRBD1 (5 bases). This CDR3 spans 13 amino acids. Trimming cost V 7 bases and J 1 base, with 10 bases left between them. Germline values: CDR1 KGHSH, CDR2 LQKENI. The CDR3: CASLSDRNTEAFF. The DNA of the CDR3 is TGTGCCAGCTTATCTGACAGGAACACTGAAGCTTTCTTT. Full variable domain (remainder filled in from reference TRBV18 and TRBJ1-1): NAGVMQNPRHLVRRRGQEARLRCSPMKGHSHVYWYRQLPEEGLKFMVYLQKENIIDESGMPKERFSAEFPKEGPSILRIQQVVRGDSAAYFCASLSDRNTEAFFGQGTRLTVV.

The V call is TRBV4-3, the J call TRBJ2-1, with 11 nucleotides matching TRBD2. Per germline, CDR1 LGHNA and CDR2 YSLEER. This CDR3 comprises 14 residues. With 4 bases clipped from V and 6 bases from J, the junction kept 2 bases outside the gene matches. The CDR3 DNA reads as TGCGCCAGCAGCCGTCTAGCGGGGGGCAATGAGCAGTTCTTC. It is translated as CASSRLAGGNEQFF.

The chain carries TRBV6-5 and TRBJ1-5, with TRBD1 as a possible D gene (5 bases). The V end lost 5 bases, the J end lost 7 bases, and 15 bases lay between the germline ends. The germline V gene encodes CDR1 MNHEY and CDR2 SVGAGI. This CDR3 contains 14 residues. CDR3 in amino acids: CASSTQQVRQPQHF. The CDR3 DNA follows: TGTGCCAGCAGTACACAACAGGTACGACAGCCCCAGCATTTT.

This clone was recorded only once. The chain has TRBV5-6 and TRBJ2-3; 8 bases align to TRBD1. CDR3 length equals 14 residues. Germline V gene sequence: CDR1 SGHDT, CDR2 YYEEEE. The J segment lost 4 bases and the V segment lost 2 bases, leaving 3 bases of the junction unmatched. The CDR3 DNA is TGTGCCAGCAGCTTCTCAGGGGGCGCAGATACGCAGTATTTT. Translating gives CASSFSGGADTQYF.

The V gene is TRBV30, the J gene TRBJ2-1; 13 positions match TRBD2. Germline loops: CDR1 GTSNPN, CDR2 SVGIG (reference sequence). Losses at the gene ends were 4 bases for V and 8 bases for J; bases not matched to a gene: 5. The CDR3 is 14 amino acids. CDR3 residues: CAWKRTSGSHEQFF. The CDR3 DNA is TGTGCCTGGAAACGGACTAGCGGGAGCCATGAGCAGTTCTTC.

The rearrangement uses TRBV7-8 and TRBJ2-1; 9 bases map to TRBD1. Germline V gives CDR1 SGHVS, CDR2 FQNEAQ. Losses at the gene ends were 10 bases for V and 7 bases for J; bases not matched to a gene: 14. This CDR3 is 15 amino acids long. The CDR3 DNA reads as TGTGCCACCACGTCCGGGACAGGGAATGCTAATGAGCAGTTCTTC. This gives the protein CATTSGTGNANEQFF.

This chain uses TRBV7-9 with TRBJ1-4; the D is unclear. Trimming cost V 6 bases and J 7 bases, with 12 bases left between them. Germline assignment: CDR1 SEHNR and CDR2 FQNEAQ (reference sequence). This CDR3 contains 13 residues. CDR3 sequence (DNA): TGTGCCAGCAGTCCAAGCGTGTTTGAAAAACTGTTTTTT. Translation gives CASSPSVFEKLFF.

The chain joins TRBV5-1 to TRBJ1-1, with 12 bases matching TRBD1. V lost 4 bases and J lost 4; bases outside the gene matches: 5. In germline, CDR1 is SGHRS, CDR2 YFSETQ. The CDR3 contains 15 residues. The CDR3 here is CASSDQGQGATEAFF. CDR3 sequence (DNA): TGCGCCAGCAGCGACCAGGGACAGGGGGCCACTGAAGCTTTCTTT.